One sample yielded the 5 T cell receptor beta chains listed below, sequenced in a study of shared clonotypes between healthy human individuals (dated by TCRdb to the early 2020s). The receptor library was made with the immunoSEQ multiplex PCR assay. TCRdb retrieved this table from immuneACCESS and kept in-frame rearrangements only. Not all clones are present; in checked studies, unresolved V genes account for under half, and no reason is known for the remainder. The sample profile shows 2.3 million or so clones; about 92% of them were found once. Of the sample, around 0.4% falls within the top ten clones. Sequencing was performed on naive CD4+ T cells from PBMCs. This specimen's cell subset or site label, per the study, means: CD45RA+ positively selected. The receptors originated from a man aged 18 to 29 in good health. Some clones in this sample may be carry-over from other donors' samples.

This clone was seen a single time. V and J are TRBV4-1 and TRBJ2-1, with D maybe TRBD2 (6 bases). Germline V gives CDR1 MGHRA, CDR2 YSYEKL. The V end was cut by 1 base, the J end by 6 bases, with 13 bases between. The CDR3 sequence is 15 residues long. CDR3 sequence (DNA): TGCGCCAGCAGCCAAGTTCGGGGGAGACCCAATGAGCAGTTCTTC. Translated, it gives CASSQVRGRPNEQFF.

The chain employs TRBV5-1 and TRBJ2-1; 14 bases line up with TRBD2. The CDR3 is made up of 17 amino acids. V lost 4 bases to trimming and J lost 7 bases; unmatched junction nucleotides: 10. CDR1 and CDR2 (germline): SGHRS, YFSETQ. The CDR3 DNA is TGCGCCAGCAGCAAGGAACCGGGACTAGCGGGAGCTAATGAGCAGTTCTTC. It is translated as CASSKEPGLAGANEQFF.

The chain uses TRBV6-5 and TRBJ2-7; unclear D gene. The CDR3 extends over 15 amino acids. V gave up 1 base and J gave up 0 bases, with 10 bases separating them. Germline V CDR1 and CDR2: MNHEY, SVGAGI. CDR3 residues: CASSYYVGYSYEQYF. CDR3 coding DNA: TGTGCCAGCAGTTACTATGTGGGTTACTCCTACGAGCAGTACTTC.

The chain has TRBV6-5 and TRBJ2-6, with 9 bases fitting TRBD1. From germline, CDR1 is MNHEY and CDR2 SVGAGI. This CDR3 has 15 amino acids. With 6 bases clipped from V and 4 bases from J, the junction kept 4 bases outside the gene matches. The CDR3, as DNA: TGTGCCAGCAGCCACAGGGGGCCGGGGGCCAACGTCCTGACTTTC. Translating it yields CASSHRGPGANVLTF.

The V gene is TRBV30, the J gene TRBJ1-4, with D perhaps TRBD1 (5 bases). Germline loops: CDR1 GTSNPN, CDR2 SVGIG (reference sequence). V was clipped by 0 bases and J by 2 bases, with 7 bases between them. The CDR3 extends over 14 amino acids. CDR3: CAWSVGATNEKLFF. For the CDR3, the DNA is TGTGCCTGGAGTGTTGGGGCTACTAATGAAAAACTGTTTTTT.